This TCR beta chain stems from a study of cytomegalovirus exposure and HLA in healthy donors (dated by TCRdb to about 2017). Concerning the study at large: An earlier analysis of some 600 of the donors reported roughly 300 Gb of sequence data and around 110 million unique TCR beta sequences obtained from around 190 million T cells. An early release covering roughly 640 HLA-typed donors comprised approximately 300 gigabases of sequencing data and 85 million or so unique TCR sequences. Among the roughly 400 genotyped donors, around 81% belonged to the genetic ancestry cluster associated with self-reported Caucasian donors. The study aimed to test whether cataloging public T cell receptors could reveal signatures of past pathogen exposure. The T cell repertoires of around 730 subjects were profiled by immunosequencing and related to cytomegalovirus serostatus. A separate validation cohort of roughly 130 different subjects was used in addition to the roughly 700-subject first cohort. To predict cytomegalovirus infection status, the study combined high-throughput TCR immunosequencing, statistical association of individual TCRs with disease status, and machine learning. To study patterns of TCR occurrence, a later analysis re-analyzed previously published TCR beta repertoires from more than 550 donors and added high-resolution HLA genotyping. Rather than using new phenotypic data, the later analysis identified candidate immune exposures from TCR beta sequences and from how often those sequences occurred across donors. An earlier analysis of some 500 of the donors used high-throughput TCR beta sequencing to judge whether each TCR beta V gene segment behaved as functional or pseudogenic. Donor age, sex, ethnicity and CMV serostatus were compiled together with the repertoire data. In a later genetic analysis, genome-wide SNP genotypes for about 65% of the roughly 670 donors were used, and that subset was treated as a discovery cohort. Every repertoire in the discovery cohort had been generated on one and the same sequencing platform. HLA typing covered class I and class II loci at four-digit resolution. The number of typed donors differed by locus: 629-630 for A, B, C, DRB1 and DQB1; approximately 530 for DQA1; 606 for DPA1; and around 490 for DPB1. Four or five DR-DQ haplotypes were handled as single units for association and clustering because linkage in the cohort was strong. On average, around 240,000 unique TCR beta nucleotide sequences were sequenced per donor among 300 to 500 genotyped donors of the cohort, with roughly 18% of those sequences being non-productive. The study at large found these results: Compared with the roughly 720-donor mean, donors in an Asian-associated ancestry cluster had fewer N-insertions in productive TCRs, according to a later genetic analysis. In the study, approximately 160 TCR beta chains were listed as associated with cytomegalovirus. Because counts were too low, seventeen rarely observed V segments, including chromosome 9 orphons, were excluded from the earlier analysis of several hundred of the donors. Several of the top co-occurrence clusters appeared to be linked to parvovirus B19, influenza, CMV and Epstein-Barr virus, according to a later analysis. Cytomegalovirus status was reported to be diagnosed by the classifier with high specificity and sensitivity in both the original and validation cohorts. Immune exposure information for the cohort was limited to CMV serostatus. Most CMV-associated TCR beta chains appeared to be HLA-restricted in a later analysis, and the HLA associations seemed to be driven largely by CMV exposure. It was suggested by the authors that the approach could potentially be generalized to other disease states and immunological phenotypes. A further reported finding was that TCR beta sequences accurately predicted the HLA-A and HLA-B alleles for most subjects in the first cohort. Presence/absence analyses assumed roughly uniform sequencing depth across donors, an assumption that may not hold. In this cohort, only TCR beta chains were sequenced, and detectable features were limited by the absence of alpha or paired-chain data. Because the 87-base-pair reads could not distinguish some IMGT-functional V segments, including TRBV6-2 and TRBV6-3, those segments were excluded. A later analysis associated approximately 17,000 TCR beta sequences with specific HLA alleles at a false discovery rate of 0.05. A cluster of highly shared sequence variants was judged likely to be a technical artifact of the sequencing pipeline. Because HLA typing was unavailable for some donors at each locus, only the typed subset was used in association tests. According to a later analysis, TCR association rates differed among HLA loci, with DRB1 alleles showing the most associated TCRs and HLA-C alleles showing the fewest. In a later analysis, HLA-associated TCR beta chains showed more clonal expansion and lower generation probabilities than non-associated chains that were equally common. Linkage disequilibrium might explain the correlated functional status among segregating V segments, but an unknown experimental factor could not be ruled out. A later genetic analysis associated a missense DCLRE1C variant with V-gene and J-gene trimming of TCR beta chains, and an independent cohort replicated the association. While some public TCRs were present in many individuals, most TCR sequences turned up only very rarely across donors. In an earlier analysis of about 540 of the donors, most TCR beta V segments were observed in productive rearrangements about 90% or about 30% of the time, broadly matching IMGT annotations. A few of the identified cytomegalovirus-associated TCR beta chains were confirmed in vitro to be specific for cytomegalovirus antigens. Assigning TCR associations to individual alleles was difficult when HLA alleles, especially DR and DQ, strongly co-occurred.

The sample holds one count of this clone. Its cognate antigen has yet to be identified. Nothing much larger sits one base from this clone, and base qualities are not available. V loses 4 bases at its end and J loses 4 bases; junction bases beyond the gene matches: 12. From its cysteine to its phenylalanine, the CDR3 spans 16 amino acids. The DNA shown is the 48-base CDR3, in frame from base 1. CDR1 and CDR2 were assigned from the germline V gene as SGDLS and YYNGEE. The cohort consisted of 666 healthy bone marrow donors. Cohort members were all nominally healthy when sampled, although unrecorded immune exposures were likely present. The donor was CMV seronegative and belonged to the group of 380 or so seronegative cohort members. A peripheral blood sample was provided by each donor, and peripheral blood mononuclear cells were used for TCR beta sequencing. Genomic DNA was extracted from the blood cell samples with the Qiagen DNeasy Blood Extraction Kit.

Library method: the immunoSEQ multiplex PCR assay. A mixture of 60 forward primers for TCR Vbeta segments and 13 reverse primers for TCR Jbeta segments was used in the multiplex PCR. The CDR3 region of rearranged TCR beta genes was amplified from genomic DNA with a multiplex PCR assay. Amplified TCR beta libraries were sequenced as 87-base-pair reads on the Illumina HiSeq System. Per the source publication's procedure: A later analysis tallied tens of millions of unique TCR beta chains across the roughly 610 repertoires, and around 10 million of those chains were shared by two or more donors. Raw reads were error-corrected and collapsed into unique sequences with a nearest-neighbor algorithm that merged closely related sequences to remove PCR and sequencing errors. To assign V, D and J gene segments, CDR3 sequences were aligned to IMGT reference sequences. For a sequence to be retained, at least a six-nucleotide match to both a V gene segment and a J gene segment was required. A rearrangement was called productive if the CDR3 had no stop codons and remained in frame with V and J, and every other rearrangement was called non-productive. Following IMGT convention, CDR3 was defined as the stretch from the second conserved V-encoded cysteine up to the conserved J-encoded phenylalanine. In an earlier analysis of roughly 610 of the donors, sequences lacking an unambiguous match to a single V gene segment were excluded. An earlier analysis of 587 of the donors classified V segments as functional when productive rearrangements were above 56.7% and as segregating when the standard deviation between donors was above 5%. A statistical classification framework was built to diagnose cytomegalovirus status from the catalog of TCR beta chain sequences. In a later analysis, TCR nucleotide sequences were compared against IMGT/GENE-DB human TR gene sequences so that V and J genes could be assigned. In a later analysis, CDR3 sequences and most-parsimonious VDJ recombination scenarios were assigned using the TCRdist pipeline. A later analysis defined each TCR beta chain by its CDR3 amino acid sequence plus V-gene family, and excluded reads lacking a unique V-gene family. To address suspected cross-contamination and a sequencing artifact, a later analysis removed approximately 600 highly shared, low-generation-probability nucleotide sequences. A later analysis calculated a clonal expansion index for each public chain from normalized within-repertoire ranks of inferred template counts. A later analysis computed generation probabilities with a VDJ recombination model fitted to out-of-frame rearrangements, and checked the results against IGoR. In a later analysis, TCR-TCR, TCR-HLA and TCR-CMV co-occurrence was scored with hypergeometric tests, and a repertoire-size bias correction was applied to TCR pairs. False discovery rates were estimated in a later analysis by permuting HLA or CMV assignments 20 times. A later analysis grouped co-occurring TCRs with DBSCAN, adding TCRdist sequence similarity when clustering within HLA-allele-positive subsets. Co-occurrence clustering excluded repertoires with fewer than 30,000 or more than 120,000 public chains, plus five with anomalous nucleotide sharing. TCRdb mirrors the immuneACCESS table, restricted to in-frame sequences. Some clones are absent from its copies; in checked studies, under half trace to an unresolved V gene, and the reason for the others is unknown. D and trimming were read from the DNA, whereas the V and J calls and clone size are those reported in that table. The sample table holds about 140,000 clones, of which over 65% were seen once. The ten largest clones take up around 2.9% of the sample.

The rearranged segments are TRBV9 and TRBJ2-5; 8 central bases correspond to TRBD2. The origin of this receptor is a female donor in good health and CMV-seronegative. The sequencing sample was made of PBMCs. CDR3 protein: CASSRRSGGALETQYF. The DNA sequence is given as TGTGCCAGCAGCCGTAGGTCGGGGGGGGCCTTAGAGACCCAGTACTTC.